This passage covers 29 T cell receptor beta chains from one sample sequenced in a study of early T cells in non-severe SARS-CoV-2 infection. TCRdb redid the calling of the 5' RACE reads with MiXCR, one entry per CDR3 protein. The profile shows tens of thousands of distinct CDR3 sequences, roughly 8% of them singletons. The sequenced sample was whole blood. The receptors were gathered from an adult who was a healthcare worker with PCR-confirmed SARS-CoV-2 infection or an uninfected control (not recorded which).

This clonotype was seen only a few times. This chain connects TRBV9 to TRBJ1-2, with D perhaps matching TRBD1 (6 bases). The CDR3 length is 13 residues. V was clipped by 2 bases and J by 9 bases, with 14 bases between them. CDR1 is SGDLS and CDR2 is YYNGEE in the germline V gene. In DNA form, the CDR3 reads TGTGCCAGCAGCGTCGGGGGGCAAGAAAGCTACACCTTC. Translated, it gives CASSVGGQESYTF.

This clonotype has a count of ten or more. The rearrangement links TRBV18 to TRBJ2-1; D is unclear. Trimming pared 0 bases from V and 7 bases from J, leaving 10 bases between. CDR1 KGHSH and CDR2 LQKENI come from the germline V gene. The CDR3 runs 14 residues. Written as DNA, the CDR3 is TGTGCCAGCTCACCACCGAGCCCTTCGAATGAGCAGTTCTTC. Translated: CASSPPSPSNEQFF.

The chain links TRBV3-1 to TRBJ2-7; the match to TRBD1 covers 9 bases. V gave up 0 bases and J gave up 4 bases; unmatched junction bases: 7. The CDR3 is 16 amino acids. Germline CDR1 reads LGHDT; CDR2 reads YNNKEL (reference sequence). The CDR3 protein is CASSQDPGQGGYEQYF. The DNA for the CDR3 is TGTGCCAGCAGCCAAGATCCGGGACAGGGTGGGTACGAGCAGTACTTC.

The table lists this clonotype with many counts. The chain employs TRBV5-7 and TRBJ2-6, with 11 nucleotides matching TRBD1. TRBV5-7 falls under the ORF class, with uncertain function. After removal of 4 bases from V and 2 bases from J, the junction contained 5 bases not matched to a gene. The CDR3 has 17 amino acids. The CDR3 DNA reads TGTGCCAGCAGCCCCGGGACAGGGGGTGCTGGGGCCAACGTCCTGACTTTC. This translates into CASSPGTGGAGANVLTF.

This clonotype showed up just a few times. The chain links TRBV7-3 to TRBJ2-3; tentatively, D is TRBD1 (6 bases). The V gene lost 3 bases and the J gene lost 5 bases, with 15 bases spanning the gap. CDR3 length: 15 amino acids. Germline CDR1 SGHTA, CDR2 FQGTGA. The CDR3 loop is CASSFGRGEGDTQYF. CDR3 nucleotide sequence: TGTGCCAGCAGCTTCGGCAGGGGAGAGGGAGATACGCAGTATTTT.

This clonotype was seen ten or more times. The chain is built from TRBV20-1 and TRBJ2-1; D gene uncertain. The CDR3 totals 16 residues. CDR1 is DFQATT and CDR2 is SNEGSKA in the germline V gene (reference sequence). V was cut by 0 bases and J by 10 bases, with 22 bases left in between. CDR3 sequence: CSARDLLGSSLGEQFF. The CDR3 bases are TGCAGTGCTAGAGATCTGCTCGGGTCCTCTTTAGGGGAGCAGTTCTTC.

The chain is built from TRBV20-1 and TRBJ2-1, with 7 bases lining up with TRBD2. The CDR3 sequence is 15 residues long. Per the germline V gene, CDR1 is DFQATT and CDR2 is SNEGSKA (reference sequence). Unmatched junction bases numbered 16, after V lost 6 bases and J lost 8 bases. CDR3 sequence reads: CSAEIPSGPPDEQFF. Written as DNA, the CDR3 is TGCAGTGCGGAGATCCCTAGCGGCCCACCGGATGAGCAGTTCTTC.

This clonotype turned up a few times. The chain carries TRBV10-3 and TRBJ1-1, with D possibly TRBD1 on 6 matching bases. The CDR3 sequence is 14 residues long. V dropped 6 bases and J dropped 3 bases, with 14 bases sitting between them. Germline V gene data show CDR1 as ENHRY and CDR2 as SYGVKD. In DNA, the CDR3 is TGTGCCATCAGAGAGGATCAGGGGTACACTGAAGCTTTCTTT. Its protein is CAIREDQGYTEAFF.

Many counts were recorded for this clonotype. The rearrangement uses TRBV5-1 and TRBJ1-3, with a weak D call TRBD1 (5 bases). CDR1 is SGHRS and CDR2 is YFSETQ in the germline V gene. The germline V and J ends were trimmed by 4 bases and 4 bases, with 15 bases remaining between them. The CDR3 contains 15 residues. The CDR3 bases are TGCGCCAGCAGCACTTCGACAGTCTCCGGAAACACCATATATTTT. Its translation: CASSTSTVSGNTIYF.

The V gene is TRBV7-9, the J gene TRBJ1-5; tentative D call: TRBD1 (5 bases). V was shortened by 5 bases and J by 5 bases, with 10 bases between the two germline ends. CDR3 length: 13 residues. The germline gives CDR1 SEHNR, CDR2 FQNEAQ (reference sequence). As DNA, the CDR3 is TGTGCCAGCAGCGTGCGGGGGGATCAGCCCCAGCATTTT. It is translated as CASSVRGDQPQHF. Supplemented by reference TRBV7-9 and TRBJ1-5, the full variable domain reads DTGVSQNPRHKITKRGQNVTFRCDPISEHNRLYWYRQTLGQGPEFLTYFQNEAQLEKSRLLSDRFSAERPKGSFSTLEIQRTEQGDSAMYLCASSVRGDQPQHFGDGTRLSIL.

This clonotype was recorded at least ten times. The chain is built from TRBV5-1 and TRBJ2-1; no definite D call. In germline, CDR1 is SGHRS, CDR2 YFSETQ. There are 16 residues in the CDR3. V lost 0 bases and J lost 0, with 10 bases in between. CDR3 loop: CASSLAVSSSYNEQFF. The CDR3 DNA follows: TGCGCCAGCAGCTTGGCCGTAAGTAGCTCCTACAATGAGCAGTTCTTC. The variable domain in full, with the rest retrieved from reference TRBV5-1 and TRBJ2-1, is KAGVTQTPRYLIKTRGQQVTLSCSPISGHRSVSWYQQTPGQGLQFLFEYFSETQRNKGNFPGRFSGRQFSNSRSEMNVSTLELGDSALYLCASSLAVSSSYNEQFFGPGTRLTVL.

The chain combines TRBV29-1 with TRBJ2-1; no clear D gene. CDR1 is SQVTM, CDR2 ANQGSEA, per germline. V dropped 8 bases and J dropped 4 bases, with 15 bases sitting between them. The CDR3 contains 13 residues. The CDR3: CSLKGRRYNEQFF. The CDR3 DNA follows: TGCAGCCTCAAGGGCAGGCGGTACAATGAGCAGTTCTTC.

This clonotype was detected many times. The chain combines TRBV5-4 with TRBJ2-5, with D maybe TRBD1 (5 bases). With 4 bases removed from V and 6 bases from J, the gap between germline ends came to 16 bases. In germline, CDR1 is SGHNT, CDR2 YYREEE (reference sequence). The CDR3 is 14 amino acids. For the CDR3, the DNA is TGTGCCAGCAGCACAGACAGTTCCCGGAAGACCCAGTACTTC. This codes for CASSTDSSRKTQYF.

This chain connects TRBV3-1 to TRBJ2-7; D remains ambiguous. Germline V gene sequence: CDR1 LGHDT, CDR2 YNNKEL (reference sequence). V gave up 0 bases and J gave up 0 bases, with 6 bases separating them. This CDR3 comprises 14 residues. This CDR3 is CASSQDTGSYEQYF. The CDR3 coding sequence is TGTGCCAGCAGCCAAGATACGGGCTCCTACGAGCAGTACTTC.

This clonotype came up a few times. The V call is TRBV15, the J call TRBJ1-2, with D perhaps TRBD1 (6 bases). Trimming took off 5 bases at V and 4 bases at J, with 14 bases between the two ends. Germline CDR1 reads LNHNV; CDR2 reads YYDKDF (reference sequence). CDR3 length equals 14 residues. The CDR3 bases are TGTGCCACCAGCGTAACCCGACAGGCCTATGGCTACACCTTC. Translated, it gives CATSVTRQAYGYTF.

The chain joins TRBV14 to TRBJ2-1; the D gene is possibly TRBD2 (5 bases). The length of the CDR3 is 16 residues. CDR1 and CDR2 (germline): SGHDN, FVKESK. V gave up 0 bases and J gave up 3 bases, with 12 bases separating them. CDR3 nucleotides: TGTGCCAGCAGCCAAGATAAAGCGGAGAGCTACAATGAGCAGTTCTTC. Translating gives CASSQDKAESYNEQFF.

This clonotype showed up just a few times. V gene TRBV7-3 combines with J gene TRBJ2-2, with 7 bases matching TRBD2. V shed 3 bases, J shed 3 bases, and the junction held 10 bases outside the gene matches. Per germline, CDR1 SGHTA and CDR2 FQGTGA. The CDR3 loop spans 17 amino acids. CDR3 protein: CASSLMAGVRDTGELFF. The CDR3 DNA is TGTGCCAGCAGCTTGATGGCGGGAGTTAGGGACACCGGGGAGCTGTTTTTT. Full variable domain (remainder filled in from reference TRBV7-3 and TRBJ2-2): GAGVSQTPSNKVTEKGKYVELRCDPISGHTALYWYRQSLGQGPEFLIYFQGTGAADDSGLPNDRFFAVRPEGSVSTLKIQRTERGDSAVYLCASSLMAGVRDTGELFFGEGSRLTVL.

This clonotype was seen a few times. The chain is built from TRBV12-3 or TRBV12-4 and TRBJ2-3; possibly TRBD2 for D (5 bases). V was shortened by 3 bases and J by 1 base, with 11 bases between the two germline ends. The CDR3 is made up of 15 amino acids. The CDR3 reads CASSFQADRTDTQYF. The CDR3 DNA reads TGTGCCAGCAGTTTCCAAGCGGACCGCACAGATACGCAGTATTTT.

This clonotype was counted at least ten times. The chain links TRBV28 to TRBJ2-6; D assignment may be TRBD1 or TRBD2 (5 bases each). The V gene's germline CDR1 is MDHEN and CDR2 SYDVKM. Deletions cut 8 bases from V and 2 bases from J, with 16 bases between. CDR3 length: 16 residues. CDR3 bases: TGTGCCAGCGGGACGGTAAACCCCCCTGGGGCCAACGTCCTGACTTTC. This gives the protein CASGTVNPPGANVLTF.

In this sample, this clonotype turned up many times. This sequence joins TRBV27 and TRBJ2-1; D gene ambiguous. This CDR3 is 14 amino acids long. The V gene's germline CDR1 is MNHEY and CDR2 SMNVEV (reference sequence). V was clipped by 7 bases and J by 0 bases, with 10 bases between them. The CDR3 sequence: CASTPDTSYNEQFF. In DNA, the CDR3 is TGTGCCAGCACCCCCGATACCTCCTACAATGAGCAGTTCTTC.

This clonotype occurred a few times. The genes are TRBV7-2 and TRBJ1-2; 7 nucleotides align to TRBD1. Germline V lookup: CDR1 SGHTA, CDR2 FQGNSA. V shed 4 bases, J shed 4 bases, and the junction held 6 bases outside the gene matches. This CDR3 comprises 14 residues. The CDR3 loop is CASSSAWDSYGYTF. CDR3 bases: TGTGCCAGCAGCTCCGCCTGGGACAGCTATGGCTACACCTTC. The full variable domain, completed using reference TRBV7-2 and TRBJ1-2, is GAGVSQSPSNKVTEKGKDVELRCDPISGHTALYWYRQSLGQGLEFLIYFQGNSAPDKSGLPSDRFSAERTGGSVSTLTIQRTQQEDSAVYLCASSSAWDSYGYTFGSGTRLTVV.

This clonotype was counted many times. This chain connects TRBV29-1 to TRBJ1-2; D may be TRBD1 (6 bases). V was pared by 0 bases and J by 8 bases, with 16 bases between. CDR3 length: 14 residues. Per germline, CDR1 SQVTM and CDR2 ANQGSEA. DNA of the CDR3: TGCAGCGTTGAAGATCCTTACTCGGGGGGCGGCTACACCTTC. Its protein product is CSVEDPYSGGGYTF.

A word on this clonotype: Given the absence of the conserved phenylalanine or tryptophan at the CDR3 end, a read error is likely. V usage is TRBV2 and J usage is TRBJ2-7, with 10 positions matching TRBD2. J lost 3 bases, V lost 8 bases, and 7 bases had no gene match. The CDR3 runs 14 residues. Germline V lookup: CDR1 SNHLY, CDR2 FYNNEI. The CDR3 DNA is TGTGCCAGCGGGGAGGGGACTAGCGTCTACGAGCAGTACATC. It specifies CASGEGTSVYEQYI.

At least ten counts were recorded for this clonotype. The genes are TRBV7-9 and TRBJ1-1, with a possible D match to TRBD1 (5 bases). V lost 5 bases and J lost 5, with 21 bases in between. From germline, CDR1 is SEHNR and CDR2 FQNEAQ (reference sequence). The CDR3 is 16 residues long. CDR3 nucleotide sequence: TGTGCCAGCAGCCCCAGAGGCCAGGGTGTTAAGACTGAAGCTTTCTTT. This sequence encodes CASSPRGQGVKTEAFF.

The chain is built from TRBV5-5 and TRBJ2-1; TRBD2 matches 11 bases. Germline V gene sequence: CDR1 SGHKS, CDR2 YYEKEE (reference sequence). CDR3 length equals 15 residues. J gave up 8 bases and V 2 bases, and 6 bases lay outside the gene matches. The CDR3 sequence: CASSLTSGSIHEQFF. CDR3 in DNA: TGTGCCAGCAGCTTAACTAGCGGGAGTATCCATGAGCAGTTCTTC.

In this sample, this clonotype turned up a few times. The V and J genes are TRBV12-3 or TRBV12-4 and TRBJ2-1; D gene uncertain. The ends were cut back, 5 bases at V and 5 bases at J, with 10 bases in the middle. The CDR3 consists of 13 residues. CDR3: CASSHGRHNEQFF. CDR3 nucleotide sequence: TGTGCCAGCAGTCACGGACGCCACAATGAGCAGTTCTTC.

The chain links TRBV7-9 to TRBJ2-5; the D call may be TRBD1 or TRBD2 (5 bases each). This CDR3 is built from 17 residues. Germline assignment: CDR1 SEHNR and CDR2 FQNEAQ (reference sequence). The V end was cut by 1 base, the J end by 0 bases, with 15 bases between. The DNA for the CDR3 is TGTGCCAGCAGCTTAGAAGGGTTAGGGACCTACCAAGAGACCCAGTACTTC. The encoded protein is CASSLEGLGTYQETQYF.

This clonotype was counted a few times. The rearrangement uses TRBV7-9 and TRBJ2-7, with TRBD1 identical over 7 bases. There are 15 residues in the CDR3. Germline lookup yields CDR1 SEHNR and CDR2 FQNEAQ (reference sequence). V lost 1 base and J lost 2; bases outside the gene matches: 5. CDR3: CASSLGQGRAYEQYF. CDR3 DNA: TGTGCCAGCAGCTTAGGACAGGGTCGCGCCTACGAGCAGTACTTC.

This clonotype showed up just a few times. This chain connects TRBV5-1 to TRBJ2-2; D remains unclear. CDR1 and CDR2 (germline): SGHRS, YFSETQ. The CDR3 sequence is 15 residues long. Trimming pared 0 bases from V and 4 bases from J, leaving 10 bases between. DNA for the CDR3: TGCGCCAGCAGCTTGGTATCTTCTCGCACCGGGGAGCTGTTTTTT. It is translated as CASSLVSSRTGELFF.